Reported below is one T cell receptor beta chain. These data belong to a study of T-cell reconstitution after alpha-beta-depleted transplantation in children. The CDR3 is 13 amino acids. V dropped 1 base and J dropped 4 bases, with 5 bases sitting between them. During its preparation, the TCRbeta library received unique molecular identifiers. MiXCR was run by TCRdb on the PCR reads, yielding one entry per CDR3 protein. The sample records about 500,000 distinct CDR3 sequences, 32% being singletons. The material was PBMCs from the stem cell graft donor, obtained from the stem cell graft. The sequence was obtained from a human donor who donated a stem cell graft to a child with aplastic anemia. The V call is TRBV12-3 or TRBV12-4, the J call TRBJ1-5; no firm D call. The CDR3: CASSLDTNQPQHF. Here the CDR3 DNA reads TGTGCCAGCAGTTTAGATACAAATCAGCCCCAGCATTTT.